The source of this T cell receptor beta chain is a study of T cell responses to AZD1222 COVID-19 vaccine. Study details: Pooling was applied to second doses at about 4 or about 12 weeks.

Study results and caveats: Two AZD1222 doses significantly raised spike-specific TCR breadth and depth over controls. As reported, nearly half of all spike-specific TCRs target variant regions that are unmutated. There were vaccine-associated CD4 TCRs across spike, dominant at 160-218 and 743-854.

This clone was found once. What it binds is unknown. V was cut by 0 bases and J by 8 bases, with 8 bases left in between. The CDR3 has 14 residues. Germline V gene sequence: CDR1 LGHDT, CDR2 YNNKEL (reference sequence). TCRdb's table, derived via immunoSEQ multiplex PCR, lists solely in-frame clones and lacks some. In the table there are approximately 180,000 clones, almost 90% of which are singletons. The receptor comes from an adult in good health. The specimen was peripheral blood, collected on day 0 of AZD1222 vaccination. V is TRBV3-1 (or the pseudogene TRBV3-2) and J is TRBJ1-6; D ambiguous. This CDR3 reads CASSQEKAYSPLHF. In nucleotides, the CDR3 is TGTGCCAGCAGCCAAGAGAAGGCGTATTCACCCCTCCACTTT.